This TCR beta chain stems from a study of shared clonotypes between healthy human individuals. This table comes from immunoSEQ multiplex PCR, and its TCRdb copy is limited to in-frame clones, with some not included. The repertoire consists of 1 million to 1.2 million clones, with approximately 80% occurring once and the leading ten covering 0.85% to 1%. The CDR3 length is 18 residues. A remark on this clone: The antigen is undetermined.

Study results and limitations: It was the non-shared clonotypes that had lower generation probabilities than clonotypes shared by all four donors. Estimated richness was generally greater in naive than memory subsets.

The clonotype was recovered from a man aged 18 to 30 in good health. Some clones in this sample may be carry-over from other donors' samples. Input material: memory CD4+ T cells from PBMCs. Subset described: CD45RA-negative fraction. V usage is TRBV21-1 and J usage is TRBJ2-2. TRBV21-1 is flagged as a pseudogene. The CDR3 reads CASSKDVLTVENTGELFF. The CDR3 DNA reads as TGTGCCAGCAGCAAAGATGTATTAACCGTCGAAAACACCGGGGAGCTGTTTTTT.